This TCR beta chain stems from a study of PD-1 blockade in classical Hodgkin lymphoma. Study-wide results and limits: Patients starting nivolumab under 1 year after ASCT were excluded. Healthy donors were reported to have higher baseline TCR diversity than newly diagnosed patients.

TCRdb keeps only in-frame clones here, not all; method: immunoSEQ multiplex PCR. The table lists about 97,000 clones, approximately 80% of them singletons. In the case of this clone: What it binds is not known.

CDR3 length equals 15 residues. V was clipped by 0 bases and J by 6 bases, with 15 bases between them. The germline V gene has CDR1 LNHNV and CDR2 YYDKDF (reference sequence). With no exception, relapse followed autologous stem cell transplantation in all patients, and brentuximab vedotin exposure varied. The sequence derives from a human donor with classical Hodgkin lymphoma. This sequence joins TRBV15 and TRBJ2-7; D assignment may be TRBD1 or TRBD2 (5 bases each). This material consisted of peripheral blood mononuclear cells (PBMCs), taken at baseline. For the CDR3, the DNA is TGTGCCACCAGCAGAGAATCACCCGGGGCTGGCGAGCAGTACTTC. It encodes CATSRESPGAGEQYF.